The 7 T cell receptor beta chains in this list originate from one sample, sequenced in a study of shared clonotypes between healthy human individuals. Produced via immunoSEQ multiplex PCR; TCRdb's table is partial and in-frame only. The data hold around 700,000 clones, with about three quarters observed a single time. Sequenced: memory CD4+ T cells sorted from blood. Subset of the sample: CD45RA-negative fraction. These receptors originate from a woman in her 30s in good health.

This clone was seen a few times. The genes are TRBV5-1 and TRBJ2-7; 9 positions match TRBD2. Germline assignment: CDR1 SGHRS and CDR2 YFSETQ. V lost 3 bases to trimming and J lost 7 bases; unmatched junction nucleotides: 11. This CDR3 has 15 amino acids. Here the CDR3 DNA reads TGCGCCAGCAGCTCCGTTAGCGGGAGTCAGGGGGAGCAGTACTTC. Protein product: CASSSVSGSQGEQYF.

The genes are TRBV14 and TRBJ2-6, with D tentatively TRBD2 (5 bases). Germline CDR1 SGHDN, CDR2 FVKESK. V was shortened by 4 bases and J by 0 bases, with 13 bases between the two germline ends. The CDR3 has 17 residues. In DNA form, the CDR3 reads TGTGCCAGCAGCCCCTCGGCTCGGGGCTCTGGGGCCAACGTCCTGACTTTC. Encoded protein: CASSPSARGSGANVLTF.

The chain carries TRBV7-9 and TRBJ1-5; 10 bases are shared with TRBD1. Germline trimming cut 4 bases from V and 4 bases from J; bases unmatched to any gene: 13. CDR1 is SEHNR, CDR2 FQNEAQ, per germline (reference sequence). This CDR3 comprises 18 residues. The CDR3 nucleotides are TGTGCCAGCAGCTACGATACAACCGGGACAGGGGTTAATCAGCCCCAGCATTTT. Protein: CASSYDTTGTGVNQPQHF.

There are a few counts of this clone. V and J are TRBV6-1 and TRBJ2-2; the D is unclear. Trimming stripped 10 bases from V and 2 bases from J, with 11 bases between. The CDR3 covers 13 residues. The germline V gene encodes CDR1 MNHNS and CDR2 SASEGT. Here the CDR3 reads CATRLVNTGELFF. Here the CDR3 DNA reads TGTGCCACCCGGTTGGTAAACACCGGGGAGCTGTTTTTT.

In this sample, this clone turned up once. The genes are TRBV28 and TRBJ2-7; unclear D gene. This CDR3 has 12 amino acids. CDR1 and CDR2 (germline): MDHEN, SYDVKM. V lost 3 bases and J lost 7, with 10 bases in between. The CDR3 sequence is CASSLSRSEQYF. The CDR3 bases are TGTGCCAGCAGTTTGTCTAGGAGTGAGCAGTACTTC.

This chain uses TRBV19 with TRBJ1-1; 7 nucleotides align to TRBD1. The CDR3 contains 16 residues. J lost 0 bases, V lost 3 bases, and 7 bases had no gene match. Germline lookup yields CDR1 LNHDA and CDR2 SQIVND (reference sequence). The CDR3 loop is CASSILSTGMNTEAFF. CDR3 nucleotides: TGTGCCAGTAGTATCCTGTCGACAGGGATGAACACTGAAGCTTTCTTT.

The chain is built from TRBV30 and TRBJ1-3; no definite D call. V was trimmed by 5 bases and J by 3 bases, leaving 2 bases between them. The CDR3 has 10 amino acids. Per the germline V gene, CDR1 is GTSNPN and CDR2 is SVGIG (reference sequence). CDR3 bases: TGTGCCTGGCATGGAAACACCATATATTTT. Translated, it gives CAWHGNTIYF.